This T cell receptor beta chain was captured in a study of CD8+ T cells in alopecia areata (dated by TCRdb to 2017 to 2018). Some background on the complete study: Treated patients were enrolled in an open-label pilot trial of oral tofacitinib at 5 to 10 mg twice daily for moderate-to-severe alopecia areata. Tofacitinib was given for 6 to 18 months, followed by 6 months of follow-up off drug to assess delayed response and recurrence. In treated patients, disease severity was measured using the SALT score, which gives the percentage of scalp surface area affected. The study used high-throughput TCRbeta sequencing to examine T cell clonal expansion in alopecia areata, in both the C3H/HeJ mouse model and human patients. Scalp tissue and sorted CD4+ and CD8+ peripheral blood T cells from patchy and totalis/universalis alopecia areata patients and from healthy controls were covered by human TCRbeta sequencing. Patients on tofacitinib were biopsied at baseline and after 4 and 24 weeks of treatment, and several of the patients also had a later scalp biopsy. Clonality in the scalp was compared among normal scalp (n=4), patchy alopecia areata scalp (n=8), and alopecia totalis/universalis scalp (n=8). RNA came from the PAXgene miRNA kit for fixed scalp, the miRNeasy kit for PBMCs, and the RNeasy kit for mouse skin. immunoSEQ multiplex PCR using 35 Vbeta forward primers and 13 Jbeta reverse primers was used to amplify TCRbeta CDR3 regions. The research as a whole found: During tofacitinib treatment, many expanded lesional clones stuck around in both scalp and blood, and this persistence may partly explain why relapse happens after treatment is stopped. Lesional scalp, especially in alopecia totalis/universalis, showed higher clonality and more expanded CD8+ clones than normal scalp, suggesting antigenic drive. Because the treated cohort was small and had only one nonresponder, larger studies are needed to examine links between baseline CD8+ expansion and response. With tofacitinib, both scalp clonality and the number of expanded CD8+ clones among the top 100 scalp clones went down significantly. Resident alphabeta T cells in normal human skin are also sequenced, complicating scalp TCR repertoire analysis, unlike mouse skin dominated by gammadelta T cells. Compared with mice, TCR sequences shared between patients were less clear, possibly partly because of HLA diversity across the patient population.

The receptor library was made with the immunoSEQ multiplex PCR assay. To provide template for TCR sequencing, every sample had RNA extracted and reverse transcribed into cDNA. SuperScript III was used to make first-strand cDNA, primed with a 2:1 mix of oligo-dT and random hexamers. A synthetic immune receptor repertoire was used to gauge amplification bias, and whatever bias remained was removed computationally. Turning to the authors' computational methods: Raw reads were preprocessed to remove errors, and CDR3 was defined by IMGT conventions from the conserved cysteine to phenylalanine. Clonality was computed as 1 minus the Shannon entropy, with the entropy normalized by log2 of the number of productive unique TCRs. Whether scalp clones were CD4 or CD8 was inferred by matching scalp TCRbeta sequences against CD4 and CD8 repertoires sorted from blood. The table comes from immuneACCESS by way of TCRdb, which keeps in-frame sequences with V and J called. Part of the clones is missing from these tables; in studies checked, under half for an unresolved V gene and the rest for unknown reasons. The V and J calls and clone size were taken over from that table, and D and trimming were inferred from the DNA. The sample includes around 290,000 clones, with nearly 60% observed a single time. The ten largest clones capture approximately 1.8% of the sample.

At the junction V is shortened by 6 bases and J by 0 bases, with 15 bases in between. Spanning cysteine to phenylalanine, the CDR3 consists of 16 amino acids. Of all the DNA, just the CDR3 is kept, 48 bases in frame from base 1. The germline V gene (reference sequence) gives CDR1 as MNHNY and CDR2 as SVGAGI. Taken with the paper, the label for time point translates to: roughly 24 weeks on oral tofacitinib. The treatment or condition label corresponds to: oral pan-JAK inhibitor, 5-10 mg twice daily. From alopecia areata patients, peripheral blood was collected along with lesional scalp punch biopsies. PBMCs were separated by density centrifugation and stained for CD3, CD4 and CD8, after which CD4+ and CD8+ T cells were sorted on a FACSAria. Details on this clone: Its target antigen remains unknown. No much larger clone exists at a distance of one base, and base qualities are not known.

The chain joins TRBV6-6 to TRBJ2-1, and perhaps TRBD1 as D gene, on 5 matching bases. This TCR was recovered from a human donor with alopecia areata. This material consisted of CD4+ T cells sorted from blood, taken at week 24, from a patient treated with tofacitinib. CDR3 protein: CASRVVRTHSYNEQFF. The DNA sequence is given as TGTGCCAGCAGAGTAGTTCGGACACACTCCTACAATGAGCAGTTCTTC.